Listed below are T cell receptor beta chains from one sample, sequenced in a study of cytomegalovirus exposure and HLA in healthy donors. Data came from immunoSEQ multiplex PCR; TCRdb stores just in-frame clones and leaves some out. The sample includes under 70,000 clones. Sequencing input: PBMCs. These receptors all come from a woman aged 18-35 years in good health and CMV-seronegative. Both conserved end residues are part of each CDR3. D genes are given only for firm matches.

TRBV28	-	TRBJ1-1	TGTGCCAGCAGTTCCGCCAGGGCAGGGAACACTGAAGCTTTCTTT	CASSSARAGNTEAFF
TRBV6-1	-	TRBJ1-1	TGTGCCAGCAGTGAAGGGGGGCCCCAGAACACTGAAGCTTTCTTT	CASSEGGPQNTEAFF
TRBV11-1	-	TRBJ1-2	TGTGCCAGCAGCTCGGAGGCTAACTATGGCTACACCTTC	CASSSEANYGYTF
TRBV7-7	-	TRBJ2-2	TGTGCCAGCAGCTCACAGGACACCGGGGAGCTGTTTTTT	CASSSQDTGELFF
TRBV11-3	TRBD1	TRBJ2-7	TGTGCCAGCAGCAGTAAATCCGGGACAGGCTCCTACGAGCAGTACTTC	CASSSKSGTGSYEQYF
TRBV15	TRBD2	TRBJ2-7	TGTGCCACCAGCAGAGATGGTGGCGGGAGCGAAGAGCAGTACTTC	CATSRDGGGSEEQYF
TRBV7-9	TRBD1	TRBJ2-7	TGTGCCAGCAGCTTCGGACAGGACTACGAGCAGTACTTC	CASSFGQDYEQYF
TRBV7-9	-	TRBJ1-2	TGTGCCAGCAGCTCAATAGACACAGAGCTAAACTATGGCTACACCTTC	CASSSIDTELNYGYTF
TRBV4-2	TRBD2	TRBJ2-3	TGTGCCAGCAGCCTCGGGGGGTACACAGATAAGCAGTATTTT	CASSLGGYTDKQYF
TRBV12-5	TRBD1	TRBJ1-6	TGTGCTAGTGGTTGGGACAGGGTTTCACCCCTCCACTTT	CASGWDRVSPLHF
TRBV5-1	-	TRBJ2-5	TGCGCCAGCAAAGCGGATAAAGAGACCCAGTACTTC	CASKADKETQYF
TRBV18	-	TRBJ1-1	TGTGCCAGCTCACCAGCAGGGGCCCTTACCGGCGAAGCTTTCTTT	CASSPAGALTGEAFF
TRBV10-3	-	TRBJ2-2	TGTGCCATCAGTGGAAAGACAACTTTGAACACCGGGGAGCTGTTTTTT	CAISGKTTLNTGELFF
TRBV29-1	-	TRBJ1-2	TGCAGCGTTGGAGTTTCCTATGGCTACACCTTC	CSVGVSYGYTF
TRBV29-1	-	TRBJ1-4	TGCAGCGTTGCAGCGGCAGCAACTAATGAAAAACTGTTTTTT	CSVAAAATNEKLFF
TRBV5-6	-	TRBJ1-2	TGTGCCAGCAGCGCCTGGACACCGTACTCCTATGGCTACACCTTC	CASSAWTPYSYGYTF
TRBV7-9	-	TRBJ1-1	TGTGCCAGCAGCTCCCTTCGGGGTGAAGCTTTCTTT	CASSSLRGEAFF
TRBV9	TRBD2	TRBJ2-5	TGTGCCAGCAGCGTCCGTCTAGCGGGAGAGGGAGAGACCCAGTACTTC	CASSVRLAGEGETQYF
TRBV5-4	-	TRBJ1-2	TGTGCCAGCAGCTCCGGCGGGGGGCAAGATAACTATGGCTACACCTTC	CASSSGGGQDNYGYTF
TRBV5-1	-	TRBJ2-5	TGCGCCAGCAGCTTGGAGAGGGTGGGAGAGACCCAGTACTTC	CASSLERVGETQYF
TRBV28	-	TRBJ1-3	TGTGCCAGCACTCCTTCCGGCGGGGCGGCCGGAAACACCATATATTTT	CASTPSGGAAGNTIYF
TRBV5-1	TRBD2	TRBJ2-7	TGCGCCAGCAGCTTGATGGGGACTAGCGGTTCGGAGCAGTACTTC	CASSLMGTSGSEQYF
TRBV28	-	TRBJ1-5	TGTGCCAGCAGTCCCCCTAATGTTCAGCCCCAGCATTTT	CASSPPNVQPQHF
TRBV5-4	TRBD1	TRBJ1-2	TGTGCCAGCAGCTTACGGACAGGGGGGGACTATGGCTACACCTTC	CASSLRTGGDYGYTF
TRBV27	TRBD1	TRBJ2-1	TGTGCCAGCAGAGGACAGGGTAATTACAATGAGCAGTTCTTC	CASRGQGNYNEQFF
TRBV6-1	-	TRBJ2-1	TGTGCCAGCAGCTCCAGACTCTCCTACAATGAGCAGTTCTTC	CASSSRLSYNEQFF
TRBV6-5	-	TRBJ1-6	TGTGCCAGCAAGGGGGAAAGGAATTCACCCCTCCACTTT	CASKGERNSPLHF